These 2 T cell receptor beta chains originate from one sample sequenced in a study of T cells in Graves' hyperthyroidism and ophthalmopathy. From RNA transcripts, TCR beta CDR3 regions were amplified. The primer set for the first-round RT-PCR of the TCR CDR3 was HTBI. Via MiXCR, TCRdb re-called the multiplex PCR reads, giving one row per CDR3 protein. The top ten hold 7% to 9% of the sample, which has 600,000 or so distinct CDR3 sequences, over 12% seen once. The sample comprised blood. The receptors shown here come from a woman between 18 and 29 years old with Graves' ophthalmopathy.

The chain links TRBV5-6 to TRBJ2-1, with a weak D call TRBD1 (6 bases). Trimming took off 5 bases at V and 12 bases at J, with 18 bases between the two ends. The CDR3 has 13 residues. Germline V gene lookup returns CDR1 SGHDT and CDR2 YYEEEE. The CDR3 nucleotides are TGTGCCAGCAGTTTAAACAGGGCATTGATGCAGTTCTTC. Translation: CASSLNRALMQFF.

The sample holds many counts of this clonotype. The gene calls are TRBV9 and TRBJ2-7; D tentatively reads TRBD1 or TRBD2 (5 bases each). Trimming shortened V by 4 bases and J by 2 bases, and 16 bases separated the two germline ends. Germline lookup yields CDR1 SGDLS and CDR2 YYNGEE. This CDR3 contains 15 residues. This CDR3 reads CASSPRDLPTYEQYF. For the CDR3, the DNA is TGTGCCAGCAGCCCCCGGGACCTTCCCACCTACGAGCAGTACTTC.